The 2 T cell receptor beta chains given below trace back to one sample, sequenced in a study of long-term antiretroviral therapy in people with HIV. Version v3.0 of the immunoSEQ assay was performed at survey level. Sequencing used immunoSEQ multiplex PCR; TCRdb keeps in-frame clones, though not all of them. This table has about 28,000 clones, 87% appearing once. The specimen comprised unsorted PBMCs, sampled 2 years after starting antiretroviral therapy. All receptors come from a man aged 45 to 65 with HIV.

The chain has TRBV27 and TRBJ2-7, with 9 bases fitting TRBD1. Germline V gene sequence: CDR1 MNHEY, CDR2 SMNVEV (reference sequence). V was pared by 2 bases and J by 3 bases, with 2 bases of the junction left unmatched. This CDR3 contains 14 residues. CDR3 in amino acids: CASSLLDRGYEQYF. The CDR3 region has the DNA TGTGCCAGCAGTTTACTGGACAGGGGCTACGAGCAGTACTTC.

J is TRBJ2-7 and V is TRBV28; tentatively, D is TRBD2 (6 bases). CDR1 and CDR2 from the germline V gene are MDHEN and SYDVKM. Between the trimmed V and J ends, which lost 1 base and 6 bases, there was a span of 7 bases. This CDR3 is 12 amino acids long. The CDR3 DNA is TGTGCCAGCAGTTTATACGGGGGCGAGCAGTACTTC. This codes for CASSLYGGEQYF.